This T cell receptor beta chain came from a study of shared clonotypes between healthy human individuals. Study conclusions and caveats: Among donors, sharing of clonotypes was expected to be affected by sequencing depth. Clonotypes which were not shared had lower generation probabilities than clonotypes that all four donors shared. Only a few donors were included, so the genetic and exposure-history diversity represented was limited.

Note on this clone: The antigen remains unidentified.

The CDR3 spans 13 residues. Looked up from germline, CDR1 is MDHEN and CDR2 is SYDVKM. V was trimmed by 7 bases and J by 4 bases, leaving 13 bases between them. Replicate PCRs run on sorted subsets employed 150 to 250 ng DNA, about 27,000 T cell genomes. Here immunoSEQ multiplex PCR was the method, and the copy in TCRdb shows in-frame clones only, minus some. In the table there are some 2,500,000 clones, 80% to 95% of which are singletons. The sample comprised naive CD4+ T cells from PBMCs. Documented subset: CD45RA+ positively selected. The clonotype was recovered from a man between 18 and 35 years old in good health. Some clones in this sample may be carry-over from other donors' samples. The chain has TRBV28 and TRBJ1-2; a weak D match, TRBD1 (5 bases). In nucleotides, the CDR3 is TGTGCCAGCACCTGGAGGGGTCTCTATGGCTACACCTTC. Translation gives CASTWRGLYGYTF.